This T cell receptor beta chain was recovered during a study of T cells in localized non-small cell lung cancer (dated by TCRdb to about 2020). General notes on the study: Comparing tumors with uninvolved tumor-adjacent lungs, the study looked at the T cell repertoires of approximately 240 patients with early-stage NSCLC. NSCLC patients had a mean age of around 66 years, and around 140 were male and about a hundred female. All 220 or so NSCLC patients in the cohort were treatment-naive and had localized lung tumors that were resected. What the authors observed across the whole study: Uninvolved tumor-adjacent lung showed the highest T cell clonality, higher than tumor, which suggests more focused antigenic responses in the uninvolved tumor-adjacent lung. Since the design was exploratory, TCR variables were selected using unadjusted p-values with no false-discovery rate correction. Longer overall survival was associated with higher blood T cell density, whereas shorter survival was associated with higher adjacent-lung clonality. Multi-region tumor sequencing was not performed, so intratumor heterogeneity could not be excluded. A median of around 57 of the top 100 tumor clones turned up in the paired uninvolved adjacent lung, and under 30 of those clones also ranked among the top 100 of that same adjacent lung.

A note on this clone: The clone's antigen remains unknown. Within one base of it there is no much larger clone, and no base qualities were kept.

For this chain, trimming is 2 bases at the V end and 1 base at the J end, and the number of junction bases without a gene match is 6. The CDR3 numbers 17 residues from cysteine through phenylalanine. Only the CDR3 part of the read is kept: 51 bases, read in frame from the first base. TCR beta CDR3 regions were sequenced from DNA using the immunoSEQ Assay. The original pipeline was this. T cell density was computed as TCR beta template counts normalized to usable DNA estimated by amplifying housekeeping genes. Richness was estimated with the preseqR package, extrapolating to 400,000 templates for PBMC samples and 120,000 templates for tissue samples. Clonality was calculated as one minus Pielou's evenness. Tissue-enriched TCRs were identified through differential abundance testing performed on productive amino-acid clonotypes, with a minimum total count of 5 and an alpha of 0.1. Repertoire overlap between compartments was quantified with the Jaccard Index and Morisita Overlap Index. GLIPH grouped TCR beta CDR3s together with public tetramer-defined viral CDR3s, and a viral motif had to include at least three viral sequences and show V-gene enrichment. TCRdb's version of the immuneACCESS table is confined to in-frame rearrangements and falls short of the full clone set. An unresolved V gene accounts for under half of the shortfall where checked; the remainder is of unknown origin. The V and J calls and clone size were taken over from that table, and D and trimming were inferred from the DNA. For this sample the table gives around 900 clones, of which approximately 23% were detected only once. Of the sample, roughly a fifth is held by the ten largest clones.

At diagnosis, peripheral blood, uninvolved tumor-adjacent lung and tumor were collected and stored as a combination of fresh-frozen and FFPE material. The source is a female donor over 55 with stage II squamous cell lung carcinoma. The sample here was lung tumor tissue, taken before any cancer treatment. The sequence links TRBV6-7 to TRBJ2-5; 11 of the junction bases match TRBD2. TRBV6-7 is an ORF; its function is uncertain. In nucleotides, the sequence is TGTGCCAGCAGTTACACTAGCGGGAGAGCGCTCCAAGAGACCCAGTACTTC. This is translated as CASSYTSGRALQETQYF.